This T cell receptor beta chain was obtained from a study of cytomegalovirus exposure and HLA in healthy donors. The germline gives CDR1 MNHEY, CDR2 SMNVEV (reference sequence). CDR3 length: 15 amino acids. Whole-study results and caveats: An apparent linkage of common viral pathogens to several of the most significant clusters emerged in a later analysis. Later analysis demonstrated an association between a missense DCLRE1C variant and TCR beta V- and J-gene trimming. Within an earlier analysis, most TCR beta V segments proved productive either about 90% or about 30% of the time.

Everyone who donated was a healthy bone marrow donor. Primers: 60 Vbeta forward and 13 Jbeta reverse. Profiled with immunoSEQ multiplex PCR; TCRdb holds only in-frame clones, not every one. The data contain fewer than 300,000 clones, approximately 90% of them singletons. Turning to this clone: Its antigen is not known. Its ends do not fully match the called genes, so a read error is possible.

The chain employs TRBV27 and TRBJ2-1; TRBD2 matches at 7 bases. Sequenced material: PBMCs. The clonotype was recovered from a man in his forties in good health and CMV-seropositive. CDR3 in amino acids: CAGSSAGPPTNEQFF. The DNA of the CDR3 is TGTGCCGGCAGTTCAGCGGGGCCACCCACCAATGAGCAGTTCTTC.